Sequencing of this TCR beta chain was carried out in a study of T cells in localized non-small cell lung cancer. Findings and caveats of the study: Heterogeneity cannot be ruled out, as sequencing used one tumor region only. It was uninvolved adjacent lung that showed the highest T cell clonality, exceeding tumor.

TCRdb's table, derived via immunoSEQ multiplex PCR, lists solely in-frame clones and lacks some. The table records roughly 67,000 clones, approximately 84% of them present only once. The CDR3 length is 16 residues. CDR1 and CDR2 from the germline V gene are LGHNA and YNFKEQ. The V and J ends lost 1 base and 7 bases respectively, with 17 bases between them. In the case of this clone: The antigen is not known.

The sequencing used peripheral blood, collected before any cancer treatment. This chain joins TRBV4-2 and TRBJ2-1; D unclear. This clonotype originated in a female donor at least 60 years old with stage I lung adenocarcinoma. The CDR3 loop reads CASSQGVGSSVNEQFF. CDR3 DNA: TGTGCCAGCAGCCAAGGGGTAGGGTCTTCAGTAAATGAGCAGTTCTTC.